This passage covers 18 T cell receptor beta chains from one sample sequenced in a study of blood T cell repertoires in COVID-19. Clones were sequenced by immunoSEQ multiplex PCR, and TCRdb holds only the in-frame ones, with some missing. Of some 100,000 clones detected, 80% to 90% appear once; the ten largest clones hold about a fifth. The sample taken for sequencing was peripheral blood. The source is a human donor with acute or convalescent COVID-19. The donor label of this sample is uncertain.

The chain recombines TRBV28 with TRBJ1-2, with TRBD1 matching 8 bases. J gave up 2 bases and V 10 bases, and 6 bases lay outside the gene matches. CDR1 is MDHEN, CDR2 SYDVKM, per germline. This CDR3 is built from 13 residues. Here the CDR3 reads CATPGTGNYGYTF. CDR3 DNA: TGTGCCACCCCAGGGACAGGCAACTATGGCTACACCTTC.

The chain combines TRBV4-3 with TRBJ2-6; 11 bases fit TRBD1. V gave up 4 bases and J gave up 0 bases; unmatched junction bases: 2. The CDR3 runs to 17 residues. The germline gives CDR1 LGHNA, CDR2 YSLEER. CDR3 in amino acids: CASSRGQGVSGANVLTF. The CDR3, as DNA: TGCGCCAGCAGCCGGGGACAGGGGGTCTCTGGGGCCAACGTCCTGACTTTC.

The chain couples TRBV7-9 to TRBJ1-1, with TRBD1 as a possible D gene (5 bases). The germline CDR1 and CDR2 sequences are SEHNR and FQNEAQ (reference sequence). V was cut by 6 bases and J by 3 bases, with 17 bases left in between. There are 15 residues in the CDR3. Written as DNA, the CDR3 is TGTGCCAGCAGTTATAGTATTCGGGGGGACACTGAAGCTTTCTTT. It specifies CASSYSIRGDTEAFF.

The V gene is TRBV5-1, the J gene TRBJ1-3, with D uncertain. V was cut by 1 base and J by 0 bases, with 8 bases left in between. The CDR3 runs to 15 residues. From germline, CDR1 is SGHRS and CDR2 YFSETQ. The CDR3 is CASSLFGDSGNTIYF. The CDR3 region has the DNA TGCGCCAGCAGCTTGTTCGGGGACTCTGGAAACACCATATATTTT.

The chain couples TRBV10-1 to TRBJ1-3, with D maybe TRBD1 (6 bases). Germline-derived CDR1 and CDR2 are WNHNN and SYGVQD (reference sequence). This CDR3 comprises 13 residues. V lost 8 bases and J 4 bases, leaving 12 bases between the germline ends. The chain's CDR3 is CASGKGQGNTIYF. CDR3 coding DNA: TGCGCCAGCGGTAAAGGACAGGGAAACACCATATATTTT.

The chain uses TRBV5-4 and TRBJ2-1, with 9 bases lining up with TRBD2. The germline V gene has CDR1 SGHNT and CDR2 YYREEE (reference sequence). Trimming removed 5 bases from V and 8 bases from J; junction bases left unmatched: 11. CDR3 length: 15 amino acids. CDR3: CASRTVAGAMDEQFF. CDR3 nucleotides: TGTGCCAGCAGGACGGTAGCGGGAGCTATGGATGAGCAGTTCTTC.

The chain links TRBV9 to TRBJ2-5; 13 bases fit TRBD2. This CDR3 is built from 21 residues. Trimming took 4 bases from V and 1 from J; bases not matched to a gene: 19. Germline V gene data show CDR1 as SGDLS and CDR2 as YYNGEE. CDR3 nucleotides: TGTGCCAGCAGCTTAGGAATCAGAAGAGAAGGACTAGCGGGGGTCCAAGAGACCCAGTACTTC. It yields the protein CASSLGIRREGLAGVQETQYF.

This clone was found a few times. The gene calls are TRBV4-3 and TRBJ2-3, with 12 bases lining up with TRBD2. Losses at the gene ends were 1 base for V and 5 bases for J; bases not matched to a gene: 4. The CDR3 totals 16 residues. Germline V gives CDR1 LGHNA, CDR2 YSLEER. CDR3 loop: CASSQAAGLAGDTQYF. CDR3 sequence (DNA): TGCGCCAGCAGCCAAGCCGCGGGACTAGCGGGAGATACGCAGTATTTT.

V and J are TRBV11-2 and TRBJ2-1; 9 nucleotides match TRBD2. Trimming took 3 bases from V and 6 from J; bases not matched to a gene: 9. The CDR3 is 16 amino acids. Per germline, CDR1 SGHAT and CDR2 FQNNGV. The CDR3 bases are TGTGCCAGCAGCTTCCCTAGCGGGATTGTAGGCAATGAGCAGTTCTTC. This translates into CASSFPSGIVGNEQFF.

CDR3 nucleotide sequence: TGTGCCACCAGCAGAGATCAACAGTCGAAAGAGCAGTACTTC. Its protein is CATSRDQQSKEQYF. The chain employs TRBV15 and TRBJ2-7; D gene unclear. Germline-derived CDR1 and CDR2 are LNHNV and YYDKDF (reference sequence). The CDR3 is made up of 14 amino acids. Between the trimmed V and J ends, which lost 0 bases and 7 bases, there was a span of 13 bases. Full variable domain (missing parts from reference TRBV15 and TRBJ2-7): DAMVIQNPRYQVTQFGKPVTLSCSQTLNHNVMYWYQQKSSQAPKLLFHYYDKDFNNEADTPDNFQSRRPNTSFCFLDIRSPGLGDTAMYLCATSRDQQSKEQYFGPGTRLTVT.

The rearrangement uses TRBV18 and TRBJ2-6; D may be TRBD1 (5 bases). CDR1 KGHSH and CDR2 LQKENI come from the germline V gene. This CDR3 has 17 amino acids. Trimming took off 1 base at V and 6 bases at J, with 16 bases between the two ends. The CDR3 protein is CASSPRLTDFAANVLTF. The CDR3 bases are TGTGCCAGCTCACCACGTTTGACAGATTTTGCGGCCAACGTCCTGACTTTC.

This chain joins TRBV7-6 and TRBJ2-7; perhaps TRBD2 as D (5 bases). Germline V gives CDR1 SGHVS, CDR2 FNYEAQ. V gave up 0 bases and J gave up 5 bases, with 8 bases separating them. The CDR3 is made up of 13 amino acids. CDR3 DNA sequence: TGTGCCAGCAGCTTAGCGACCGGGGACGAGCAGTACTTC. Its protein product is CASSLATGDEQYF.

The rearrangement links TRBV19 to TRBJ1-2; D unclear. The CDR3 length is 15 residues. Trimming took 4 bases from V and 1 from J, leaving 13 bases between them. The germline gives CDR1 LNHDA, CDR2 SQIVND (reference sequence). CDR3 bases: TGTGCCAGTAGTAAGGCGGCGGCCGGTAACTATGGCTACACCTTC. Protein product: CASSKAAAGNYGYTF.

This chain joins TRBV3-1 (or the pseudogene TRBV3-2) and TRBJ2-3, with 9 bases identical to TRBD2. V was pared by 5 bases and J by 5 bases, with 11 bases of the junction left unmatched. Germline values: CDR1 LGHDT, CDR2 YNNKEL (reference sequence). The CDR3 has 16 amino acids. CDR3 sequence reads: CASSTRFSGSEDTQYF. Here the CDR3 DNA reads TGTGCCAGCAGCACCCGATTTAGCGGGAGCGAAGATACGCAGTATTTT.

V gene TRBV6-6 combines with J gene TRBJ2-2; the D gene is possibly TRBD1 (6 bases). The V gene lost 7 bases and the J gene lost 6 bases, with 15 bases spanning the gap. The CDR3 sequence is 14 residues long. In germline, CDR1 is MNHNY, CDR2 SVGAGI (reference sequence). CDR3 coding DNA: TGTGCCAGCAACTTCGCCAGGGGATCCGGGGAGCTGTTTTTT. Translation: CASNFARGSGELFF.

The CDR3: CASSHAGTGVHEQYF. CDR3 coding DNA: TGTGCCAGCAGCCATGCCGGGACAGGGGTCCACGAGCAGTACTTC. The chain joins TRBV3-1 (or the pseudogene TRBV3-2) to TRBJ2-7; 10 nucleotides match TRBD1. The CDR3 contains 15 residues. Trimming at V came to 3 bases and at J to 5 bases, leaving 7 bases not matched to a gene. CDR1 and CDR2 (germline): LGHDT, YNNKEL (reference sequence).

V is TRBV6-5 and J is TRBJ2-7, with 7 bases lining up with TRBD1. CDR1 and CDR2 (germline): MNHEY, SVGAGI. The length of the CDR3 is 15 residues. The V gene end was trimmed by 6 bases and the J gene end by 4 bases; junction bases not matched to a gene: 12. The CDR3 region is CASSLIQETGYEQYF. Here the CDR3 DNA reads TGTGCCAGCAGCCTCATACAGGAGACAGGGTACGAGCAGTACTTC.

The rearrangement uses TRBV5-4 and TRBJ2-1, with D possibly TRBD1 on 5 matching bases. CDR3 length equals 15 residues. Germline CDR1 SGHNT, CDR2 YYREEE (reference sequence). Trimming took off 4 bases at V and 0 bases at J, with 11 bases between the two ends. The CDR3 loop is CASSQGQNSYNEQFF. The CDR3 DNA reads as TGTGCCAGCAGCCAAGGACAAAACTCCTACAATGAGCAGTTCTTC.